This TCR beta chain emerged from a study of PD-1 blockade in classical Hodgkin lymphoma. About the study: The nivolumab dose that patients received was 3 mg/kg, given intravenously every 2 weeks.

Each of the patients experienced relapse following autologous stem cell transplantation, and their brentuximab vedotin exposure differed. Concerning this clone: The target antigen is unknown.

Findings and limits, study-wide: Relative to healthy donors, newly diagnosed patients reportedly had lower baseline TCR diversity, which was reported as lower still in relapsed/refractory patients. Newly diagnosed patients and complete responders had comparable diversity at baseline. While CD8+ TCR diversity did not rise significantly by C4D1, CD4+ TCR diversity did.

Measured with immunoSEQ multiplex PCR; TCRdb has only the in-frame clones, and not every one. Counted here are approximately 98,000 clones, about 89% occurring once; the ten biggest clones make up 15% to 20%. Germline V lookup: CDR1 SEHNR, CDR2 FQNEAQ (reference sequence). Trimming removed 3 bases from V and 8 bases from J, with 13 bases in between. The CDR3 spans 13 residues. This clonotype originated in a human donor with classical Hodgkin lymphoma. This sample comprised peripheral blood mononuclear cells (PBMCs), obtained before the second cycle of nivolumab. The chain uses TRBV7-9 and TRBJ1-2; D gene ambiguous. The CDR3 DNA reads TGTGCCAGCAGCTTTCGGCAGGTAGACGGCTACACCTTC. As protein: CASSFRQVDGYTF.